A selection of T cell receptor beta chains follows, all from one sample in a study of cytomegalovirus exposure and HLA in healthy donors. Data came from immunoSEQ multiplex PCR; TCRdb stores just in-frame clones and leaves some out. Of 200,000 to 250,000 clones in the sample, around 88% were seen once. The sample taken for sequencing was PBMCs. The receptors were sampled from a woman under 30 in good health and CMV-seronegative. The CDR3 runs from the conserved cysteine through the conserved F or W. Fields, in order: D gene, J gene, clone size, V gene, CDR3 DNA, CDR3 protein. D genes are given only for firm matches. Where a row states a size, it is once, few, many or the class of an expanded clone; other rows omit it.

d_gene: .; j_gene: TRBJ1-4; abundance: .; v_gene: TRBV7-8; CDR3nt: TGTGCCAGCAGCTTATGGCCAGGAGGGGAAAAACTGTTTTTT; CDR3aa: CASSLWPGGEKLFF
d_gene: TRBD1; j_gene: TRBJ1-1; abundance: .; v_gene: TRBV11-2; CDR3nt: TGTGCCAGCAGCTTAAGCACAGGGGTGAACACTGAAGCTTTCTTT; CDR3aa: CASSLSTGVNTEAFF
d_gene: .; j_gene: TRBJ2-7; abundance: .; v_gene: TRBV30; CDR3nt: TGTGCCTGGAATCGAGGGGGGGCTTCTAATTACGAGCAGTACTTC; CDR3aa: CAWNRGGASNYEQYF
d_gene: .; j_gene: TRBJ1-1; abundance: .; v_gene: TRBV6-1; CDR3nt: TGTGCCAGCAGGGCAGACAGTAGAGTCACTGAAGCTTTCTTT; CDR3aa: CASRADSRVTEAFF
d_gene: .; j_gene: TRBJ1-1; abundance: .; v_gene: TRBV2; CDR3nt: TGTGCCAGCAGAGTCCGACAGAACACTGAAGCTTTCTTT; CDR3aa: CASRVRQNTEAFF
d_gene: .; j_gene: TRBJ1-1; abundance: .; v_gene: TRBV21-1; CDR3nt: TGTGCCAGCACACAGGGTTTTCTGGCTGAAGCTTTCTTT; CDR3aa: CASTQGFLAEAFF
d_gene: TRBD2; j_gene: TRBJ2-7; abundance: .; v_gene: TRBV6-1; CDR3nt: TGTGCCAGTTACGGGACTAGCACAGGCTACGAGCAGTACTTC; CDR3aa: CASYGTSTGYEQYF
d_gene: .; j_gene: TRBJ2-2; abundance: .; v_gene: TRBV5-1; CDR3nt: TGCGCCAGCAGCTCCGGACCCGGGGGCGGGGAGCTGTTTTTT; CDR3aa: CASSSGPGGGELFF
d_gene: TRBD1; j_gene: TRBJ2-1; abundance: .; v_gene: TRBV6-1; CDR3nt: TGTGCCAGCTTAGCGCGGACAGGTTGGCCCAATGAGCAGTTCTTC; CDR3aa: CASLARTGWPNEQFF
d_gene: .; j_gene: TRBJ1-2; abundance: few; v_gene: TRBV12-2; CDR3nt: TGTGCAAGTCGCTTAGGGAAGACGGGACTGCGTCTTGGGGGCTACACCTTC; CDR3aa: CASRLGKTGLRLGGYTF
d_gene: .; j_gene: TRBJ2-2; abundance: .; v_gene: TRBV7-3; CDR3nt: TGTGCCAGCAGCTTGGGACTTAACACCGGGGAGCTGTTTTTT; CDR3aa: CASSLGLNTGELFF
d_gene: .; j_gene: TRBJ1-3; abundance: .; v_gene: TRBV5-1; CDR3nt: TGCGCCAGCAGAACCGGGAGACGCGGCACCATATATTTT; CDR3aa: CASRTGRRGTIYF
d_gene: .; j_gene: TRBJ1-4; abundance: .; v_gene: TRBV7-2; CDR3nt: TGTGCCAGCAGCTTAGCAAGGGGGTCGTTGGAAAAACTGTTTTTT; CDR3aa: CASSLARGSLEKLFF
d_gene: .; j_gene: TRBJ1-6; abundance: .; v_gene: TRBV14; CDR3nt: TGTGCCAGCAGTAGCTCCTATAATTCACCCCTCCACTTT; CDR3aa: CASSSSYNSPLHF
d_gene: .; j_gene: TRBJ2-7; abundance: .; v_gene: TRBV10-1; CDR3nt: TGCGCCAGCAGTGAGTCGGGGGGAAGAGAGCAGTACTTC; CDR3aa: CASSESGGREQYF
d_gene: .; j_gene: TRBJ2-3; abundance: .; v_gene: TRBV5-5; CDR3nt: TGTGCCAGCAGCTTGGCCGGCACAGATACGCAGTATTTT; CDR3aa: CASSLAGTDTQYF